The 10 T cell receptor beta chains in this list originate from one sample, sequenced in a study of molecular identifiers for immune sequencing clone quantification. TCRdb fed the PCR reads into MiXCR, producing one record per CDR3 protein. The sample has some 320,000 distinct CDR3 sequences, over 20% seen once. The sample taken for sequencing was naive CD8+ T cells from blood, with Jurkat cell RNA spiked in. Subset here: FACS-sorted CD8+CD4-CCR7+CD45RA+ naive T cells. The receptor set was obtained from a human donor in good health. Some libraries in this study had Jurkat cell RNA spiked in.

The chain joins TRBV24-1 to TRBJ2-2; D gene ambiguous. The CDR3 is 13 amino acids. Trimming removed 1 base at V and 6 bases at J, with 5 bases between. Germline V lookup: CDR1 KGHDR, CDR2 SFDVKD. The CDR3 here is CATSDLLSGELFF. The CDR3 DNA follows: TGTGCCACCAGTGATTTATTATCCGGGGAGCTGTTTTTT.

Of note for this clonotype: Its ends do not fully match the called genes, so a read error is possible. This chain links TRBV4-1 with TRBJ2-5; TRBD2 matches 11 bases. Germline CDR1 and CDR2: MGHRA and YSYEKL. The length of the CDR3 is 17 residues. The CDR3 nucleotides are TGCGCCAGCAGCCAAGACGGAGGCGGCGGGCTAGCGGGGGGACTAGAATTC. Translated: CASSQDGGGGLAGGLEF.

This clonotype has at least ten counts. The rearrangement links TRBV19 to TRBJ2-1; D could derive from TRBD1 or TRBD2 (5 bases each). This CDR3 is 14 amino acids long. Germline V lookup: CDR1 LNHDA, CDR2 SQIVND (reference sequence). The V and J ends lost 5 bases and 6 bases respectively, with 14 bases between them. The CDR3 sequence: CASSSGPPGNEQFF. The CDR3, as DNA: TGTGCCAGTAGTTCGGGACCTCCAGGCAATGAGCAGTTCTTC.

This chain's CDR3 is CASSSGRVGSSVGDTQYF. CDR3 DNA sequence: TGTGCCAGCAGCTCCGGCCGAGTAGGATCGTCGGTTGGTGATACGCAGTATTTT. This chain uses TRBV7-9 with TRBJ2-3, with no clear D. This CDR3 region has 18 residues. Trimming removed 4 bases at V and 6 bases at J, with 26 bases between. Germline assignment: CDR1 SEHNR and CDR2 FQNEAQ (reference sequence).

This clonotype was recorded many times. This chain connects TRBV12-3 or TRBV12-4 to TRBJ2-3; D not certain. The V and J ends lost 7 bases and 1 base respectively, with 15 bases between them. This CDR3 has 15 residues. The CDR3 loop is CASTSAGWGTDTQYF. The DNA of the CDR3 is TGTGCCAGCACCTCGGCCGGATGGGGCACAGATACGCAGTATTTT.

There are many counts of this clonotype. The rearrangement uses TRBV5-6 and TRBJ1-1; no reliable D call. Trimming took off 5 bases at V and 6 bases at J, with 14 bases between the two ends. In germline, CDR1 is SGHDT, CDR2 YYEEEE. CDR3 size: 13 residues. CDR3 loop: CASRPTVGSEAFF. DNA of the CDR3: TGTGCCAGCAGACCGACGGTCGGGTCTGAAGCTTTCTTT. Full variable domain (rest looked up from reference TRBV5-6 and TRBJ1-1): DAGVTQSPTHLIKTRGQQVTLRCSPKSGHDTVSWYQQALGQGPQFIFQYYEEEERQRGNFPDRFSGHQFPNYSSELNVNALLLGDSALYLCASRPTVGSEAFFGQGTRLTVV.

This clonotype was counted ten times or more. The chain recombines TRBV19 with TRBJ2-7; TRBD1 might be the D (5 bases). The CDR3 extends over 15 amino acids. V gave up 1 base and J gave up 2 bases, with 12 bases separating them. Germline loops: CDR1 LNHDA, CDR2 SQIVND (reference sequence). The CDR3 nucleotides read TGTGCCAGTAGTATAGGACACGGACAAGCCTACGAGCAGTACTTC. Translated: CASSIGHGQAYEQYF.

This clonotype was counted ten times or more. The chain has TRBV2 and TRBJ2-3, with 7 nucleotides matching TRBD2. The germline V gene has CDR1 SNHLY and CDR2 FYNNEI. V lost 6 bases and J lost 2; bases outside the gene matches: 8. The CDR3 is made up of 15 amino acids. In DNA form, the CDR3 reads TGTGCCAGCAGGGAGAGCGGGGCCCTCACAGATACGCAGTATTTT. Protein product: CASRESGALTDTQYF.

Comments on this clonotype: A much larger clonotype is one base distant, so this may be a read error. The V and J genes are TRBV10-3 and TRBJ2-7, with D unresolved. Looked up from germline, CDR1 is ENHRY and CDR2 is SYGVKD. The CDR3 runs to 14 residues. The CDR3 nucleotides read TGTGCCATCAGTGAGCACGAGACTCACTACGAGCGGTACTTC. The encoded protein is CAISEHETHYERYF.

The chain combines TRBV7-9 with TRBJ2-7; no firm D call. The CDR3 has 16 residues. Trimming pared 4 bases from V and 2 bases from J, leaving 18 bases between. Per the germline V gene, CDR1 is SEHNR and CDR2 is FQNEAQ (reference sequence). CDR3 nucleotides: TGTGCCAGCAGCTCTGCTGGTAGTGGGTTTACCTACGAGCAGTACTTC. It encodes CASSSAGSGFTYEQYF.